This TCR beta chain derives from a study of vaccination and CD4 T cells after COVID-19 (dated by TCRdb to 2021 to 2024). Regarding the study in general: Every convalescent patient had a positive nasal swab PCR test for SARS-CoV-2, with mild disease in nine patients and severe disease in one. In the convalescent cohort there were six males and four females, among whom were two Hispanic individuals, seven Caucasians, two Asians and one multiracial person. Participants got two doses of the Pfizer-BioNTech BNT162b2 vaccine (n=8) or two doses of the Moderna mRNA-1273 vaccine (n=2). The spike-specific CD4+ TCR repertoire was compared before and after mRNA vaccination in nine to ten COVID-19 convalescent patients and several infection-naive healthy vaccine recipients. Overlapping spike peptide pools from SARS-CoV-2 and from the common cold coronaviruses HCoV-NL63, HCoV-OC43 and HCoV-229E were used as culture stimuli. Post-vaccine blood samples were obtained a median of about 70 days after the second vaccine dose, with a range of roughly 14 to 241 days. As controls, cultures received a CEFX viral epitope pool (the positive control), an HIV-1 Nef peptide pool (the negative control), or no peptide at all. Post-COVID blood samples were collected from convalescent patients a median of around 100 days after diagnosis, with a range of roughly 30 to 161 days.

According to the germline V gene, CDR1 reads SGHRS and CDR2 reads YFSETQ. The trim is 3 bases for V and 1 base for J, with a gap of 23 bases between the germline ends. There are 19 amino acids in the CDR3, from cysteine to phenylalanine inclusive. Only the CDR3 part of the read is kept: 57 bases, read in frame from the first base. Broad study findings and their caveats: Only a relatively small number of convalescent patients were included in the study, and early timepoints following natural infection were not analyzed. In convalescent patients, a median roughly 87% of post-vaccine SARS-CoV-2-reactive clones were detected only after vaccination, and vaccine-specific priming was suggested by this finding. Of the vaccine-specific clones found in convalescent patients, nearly all (304 of 307) were mono-reactive for SARS-CoV-2 spike instead of being cross-reactive with common cold coronaviruses. An increase in the median number of SARS-CoV-2-reactive clonotypes from approximately 23 after infection to 35 to 40 after vaccination was observed, but the change was not found to be significant.

This specimen's treatment or condition label, per the study, means: approximately 9-day PBMC culture with coronavirus spike peptide pools or control peptides (ViraFEST assay). The ViraFEST assay, used in the study, expanded antigen-specific T cells with peptide pools and then identified the expanded clonotypes through TCR sequencing. Positive SARS-CoV-2 PCR tests in the convalescent patients dated from March to December 2020, before Alpha, Beta and Delta variants emerged in the United States. PBMCs were cultured at roughly 1.9 million per well in IMDM supplemented with approximately 5.3% human AB serum and around 9.5 IU/ml IL-2, with approximately 9.2 ug/ml peptide pools added. On days 3 and 7, half of the culture medium was replaced with fresh IL-2-containing medium. After less than twelve days of culture, CD4+ T cells were isolated by negative selection with the EasySep CD4+ T cell isolation kit. Ficoll-Paque Plus gradient centrifugation was used to isolate PBMCs from whole blood, and the isolated PBMCs were then either used fresh or cryopreserved at -140C. In general, triplicate wells were set up for every culture condition.

Libraries were constructed by PCR. TCR sequencing of DNA from cultured CD4+ T cells used the Oncomine TCR Beta short-read assay at the Johns Hopkins FTIC core. The QIAamp micro DNA kit was used to extract genomic DNA from the cultured CD4+ T cells. Oncomine TCR Beta libraries from cultured CD4+ T cells were pooled with unique dual indexes and sequenced on an Illumina iSeq 100. Processing in the source paper ran as follows. Non-productive sequences were removed, and CDR3s not starting with C, not ending with F or W, or shorter than 7 amino acids were discarded. The MANAFEST web application was used to identify antigen-specific clonotypes by comparing peptide-stimulated wells against reference wells and other culture wells. To be called positive, a clone needed an FDR below 0.05, an odds ratio above 5, and a productive frequency above 0.1% in at least two of three replicate wells. Cross-reactive clonotypes were defined as significantly expanded in both SARS-CoV-2 spike wells and at least one common cold coronavirus spike condition. CDR3 homology was assessed with Levenshtein distances (stringdist) and unrooted phylogenetic trees (ape) in R version 3.6.1. TCRdb itself trimmed the public reads at Q25 with fastp, ran MiXCR and retained productive beta chains. Merged by CDR3 protein, the rows form single entries marked with the most common genes and DNA. The V and J calls and clone size come from TCRdb's table, not from the authors' own analysis. The sample profile shows 16,000 or so distinct CDR3 sequences; 45% to 55% of them were found once. The top ten constitute about 4% of the sample.

On this clonotype itself: The specificity of this receptor is unknown. Base-call qualities are not available, and no considerably larger clone is one nucleotide away.

The receptor was derived from a human donor who had recovered from COVID-19. In this chain, TRBV5-1 is recombined with TRBJ1-3; perhaps TRBD1 is the D gene, with 5 bases matching. Specimen: CD4+ T cells from blood, cultured in vitro, collected before SARS-CoV-2 vaccination. The sequenced DNA: TGCGCCAGCAGCTCCGGTGAGGGACGGGCCACCAGATCTGGAAACACCATATATTTT. Its protein is CASSSGEGRATRSGNTIYF.